This T cell receptor (beta chain) was found in a study of control samples from healthy donors and cancer patients. CDR3 length: 16 residues. Data came from immunoSEQ multiplex PCR; TCRdb stores just in-frame clones and leaves some out. The table records around 58,000 clones, approximately 86% of them present only once. This receptor was obtained from a man aged 45 to 65 in good health. The source material was blood. V and J are TRBV21-1 and TRBJ1-5. TRBV21-1 is marked as a pseudogene. CDR3 loop: CASSKVPGTPNQPQHF. For the CDR3, the DNA is TGTGCCAGCAGCAAAGTCCCGGGGACCCCTAATCAGCCCCAGCATTTT.